The 29 T cell receptor beta chains in this list originate from one sample, sequenced in a study of blood T cell repertoires in COVID-19. Sequenced by immunoSEQ multiplex PCR; TCRdb stores in-frame clones only, minus some. The table shows more than 150,000 clones, with about nine tenths occurring only once. Sequenced sample: PBMCs or T cells enriched from blood (not recorded which). These receptors came from a woman between 25 and 40 years old who had recovered from COVID-19.

The sample holds one count of this clone. The V call is TRBV12-3 or TRBV12-4, the J call TRBJ1-4; TRBD1 matches 10 bases. Losses at the gene ends were 6 bases for V and 7 bases for J; bases not matched to a gene: 2. The CDR3 totals 13 residues. In DNA form, the CDR3 reads TGTGCCAGCAGGGGGACAGGGGTTGAAAAACTGTTTTTT. Translating gives CASRGTGVEKLFF.

The chain recombines TRBV6-5 with TRBJ1-2; TRBD1 agrees at 12 bases. CDR1 and CDR2 (germline): MNHEY, SVGAGI. V shed 6 bases, J shed 7 bases, and the junction held 9 bases outside the gene matches. CDR3 length equals 15 residues. As DNA, the CDR3 is TGTGCCAGCAGACCCCGGGGACAGGGGGCGGTTGGCTACACCTTC. Protein: CASRPRGQGAVGYTF.

The V gene is TRBV6-5, the J gene TRBJ2-7; 12 bases fit TRBD2. The V gene's germline CDR1 is MNHEY and CDR2 SVGAGI. The CDR3 sequence is 14 residues long. Germline trimming cut 3 bases from V and 6 bases from J; bases unmatched to any gene: 3. Written as DNA, the CDR3 is TGTGCCAGCAGTTATTCGGGACTAGCGGGCGAGCAGTACTTC. Protein sequence: CASSYSGLAGEQYF.

The chain combines TRBV2 with TRBJ1-5, with D possibly being TRBD1 (6 bases). CDR1 and CDR2 (germline): SNHLY, FYNNEI. The CDR3 sequence is 16 residues long. V gave up 3 bases and J gave up 7 bases, with 19 bases separating them. The CDR3 bases are TGTGCCAGCAGTGACCGCCGGGCCACAGGGTTGCAGCCCCAGCATTTT. It translates to CASSDRRATGLQPQHF.

This chain joins TRBV4-1 and TRBJ2-2; 10 bases match TRBD2. V shed 0 bases, J shed 0 bases, and the junction held 7 bases outside the gene matches. Per germline, CDR1 MGHRA and CDR2 YSYEKL. CDR3 size: 19 residues. The CDR3, as DNA: TGCGCCAGCAGCCAAGAATTGAGACTAGCGGGTTCGAACACCGGGGAGCTGTTTTTT. Amino acid sequence: CASSQELRLAGSNTGELFF.

The chain is built from TRBV29-1 and TRBJ2-2, with D perhaps TRBD2 (6 bases). Trimming left V 7 bases short and J 1 base short, with 13 bases between. The CDR3 runs to 14 residues. Per the germline V gene, CDR1 is SQVTM and CDR2 is ANQGSEA. The DNA of the CDR3 is TGCAGCGGCGGAGAAGCGGGGAACACCGGGGAGCTGTTTTTT. It is translated as CSGGEAGNTGELFF.

This chain joins TRBV19 and TRBJ1-1; D remains ambiguous. Germline V lookup: CDR1 LNHDA, CDR2 SQIVND (reference sequence). V gave up 7 bases and J gave up 1 base, with 13 bases separating them. This CDR3 is built from 14 residues. The CDR3 region has the DNA TGTGCCAGTAAGGTAAGCGGAGGGAACACTGAAGCTTTCTTT. This gives the protein CASKVSGGNTEAFF. The complete variable domain, with remaining parts taken from reference TRBV19 and TRBJ1-1, reads DGGITQSPKYLFRKEGQNVTLSCEQNLNHDAMYWYRQDPGQGLRLIYYSQIVNDFQKGDIAEGYSVSREKKESFPLTVTSAQKNPTAFYLCASKVSGGNTEAFFGQGTRLTVV.

V usage is TRBV7-2 and J usage is TRBJ2-7, with D perhaps TRBD1 (5 bases). CDR1 and CDR2 from the germline V gene are SGHTA and FQGNSA. V dropped 3 bases and J dropped 3 bases, with 6 bases sitting between them. The CDR3 is 12 residues long. This CDR3 reads CASSFQGYEQYF. The CDR3 region has the DNA TGTGCCAGCAGCTTCCAGGGCTACGAGCAGTACTTC.

As regards this clone: A read error is likely here: a far larger clone is one base away. The chain recombines TRBV9 with TRBJ2-1, with TRBD2 matching over 12 bases. J was trimmed by 4 bases and V by 4 bases; bases with no gene match: 3. CDR3 length: 15 amino acids. Germline loops: CDR1 SGDLS, CDR2 YYNGEE. The CDR3 DNA reads as TGTGCCAGCAGCCCGACTAGCGGGAGTTACAATGAGCAGTTCTTC. Translating gives CASSPTSGSYNEQFF.

J is TRBJ1-1 and V is TRBV30, with D possibly TRBD1 on 6 matching bases. The germline CDR1 and CDR2 sequences are GTSNPN and SVGIG (reference sequence). V dropped 0 bases and J dropped 4 bases, with 15 bases sitting between them. The CDR3 totals 15 residues. CDR3 loop: CAWSVFRGAVTEAFF. As DNA, the CDR3 is TGTGCCTGGAGTGTATTTCGGGGGGCGGTCACTGAAGCTTTCTTT.

The chain combines TRBV19 with TRBJ1-2, with D possibly being TRBD1 (6 bases). In germline, CDR1 is LNHDA, CDR2 SQIVND (reference sequence). Trimming left V 4 bases short and J 7 bases short, with 13 bases between. The CDR3 totals 13 residues. The CDR3 sequence: CASSKMGAAGYTF. DNA of the CDR3: TGTGCCAGTAGTAAGATGGGGGCTGCTGGCTACACCTTC. Full variable domain (rest looked up from reference TRBV19 and TRBJ1-2): DGGITQSPKYLFRKEGQNVTLSCEQNLNHDAMYWYRQDPGQGLRLIYYSQIVNDFQKGDIAEGYSVSREKKESFPLTVTSAQKNPTAFYLCASSKMGAAGYTFGSGTRLTVV.

The genes are TRBV4-3 and TRBJ2-2, with 11 positions matching TRBD2. V was pared by 0 bases and J by 1 base, with 1 base of the junction left unmatched. The CDR3 runs 17 residues. Germline CDR1 and CDR2: LGHNA and YSLEER. The CDR3 DNA reads as TGCGCCAGCAGCCAAGATGGGACTAGCGGGAACACCGGGGAGCTGTTTTTT. The encoded protein is CASSQDGTSGNTGELFF.

The chain recombines TRBV28 with TRBJ1-5, with D possibly matching TRBD1 (6 bases). CDR1 is MDHEN and CDR2 is SYDVKM in the germline V gene. The CDR3 has 15 amino acids. Trimming took off 4 bases at V and 2 bases at J, with 12 bases between the two ends. CDR3 sequence reads: CASSSGQQGNQPQHF. The DNA of the CDR3 is TGTGCCAGCAGTTCGGGACAACAAGGCAATCAGCCCCAGCATTTT.

This clone has a single count. The V gene is TRBV19, the J gene TRBJ1-5; 7 nucleotides align to TRBD1. Trimming at V came to 4 bases and at J to 1 base, leaving 7 bases not matched to a gene. The CDR3 sequence is 16 residues long. Germline V gene lookup returns CDR1 LNHDA and CDR2 SQIVND (reference sequence). CDR3 sequence: CASSTYDRVSNQPQHF. CDR3 sequence (DNA): TGTGCCAGTAGTACCTACGACAGGGTGAGCAATCAGCCCCAGCATTTT.

The chain uses TRBV14 and TRBJ1-2; TRBD1 is a possible D gene (6 bases). This CDR3 comprises 17 residues. The germline CDR1 and CDR2 sequences are SGHDN and FVKESK. Trimming took 2 bases from V and 2 from J, leaving 18 bases between them. CDR3 sequence reads: CASSQYVRGAHNYGYTF. As DNA, the CDR3 is TGTGCCAGCAGCCAATATGTCAGGGGCGCGCACAACTATGGCTACACCTTC.

A single count supports this clone. J is TRBJ1-5 and V is TRBV19, with D possibly TRBD1 on 6 matching bases. Between the trimmed V and J ends, which lost 6 bases and 3 bases, there was a span of 21 bases. This CDR3 is built from 17 residues. Germline V gene lookup returns CDR1 LNHDA and CDR2 SQIVND (reference sequence). CDR3 region: CASRTRDTAALNQPQHF. The CDR3 DNA reads TGTGCCAGTAGGACTCGGGACACTGCGGCCCTCAATCAGCCCCAGCATTTT.

This clone showed up just once. The rearrangement uses TRBV5-8 and TRBJ1-1; 10 bases match TRBD1. This CDR3 spans 17 amino acids. CDR1 and CDR2 (germline): SGHTS, YDEGEE. Trimming took 4 bases from V and 0 from J; bases not matched to a gene: 9. The CDR3 sequence: CASSVRTGGEMNTEAFF. The CDR3 nucleotides read TGTGCCAGCAGCGTCCGGACAGGGGGGGAGATGAACACTGAAGCTTTCTTT.

This chain joins TRBV7-9 and TRBJ2-6, with 8 bases matching TRBD2. The germline gives CDR1 SEHNR, CDR2 FQNEAQ (reference sequence). The CDR3 is 17 amino acids. With V trimmed by 1 base and J by 4 bases, 6 bases remained unmatched. The CDR3 DNA sequence: TGTGCCAGCAGCTTAGTCATAGCGGGGCGCGGGGCCAACGTCCTGACTTTC. Protein: CASSLVIAGRGANVLTF.

The chain joins TRBV6-5 to TRBJ2-2; 9 bases line up with TRBD1. This CDR3 region has 14 residues. The germline gives CDR1 MNHEY, CDR2 SVGAGI. V gave up 5 bases and J gave up 7 bases; unmatched junction bases: 5. CDR3: CASSQDRGVGELFF. The DNA of the CDR3 is TGTGCCAGCAGTCAGGACAGGGGAGTCGGGGAGCTGTTTTTT.

The chain is built from TRBV5-1 and TRBJ1-2; D perhaps matches TRBD1 (5 bases). The CDR3 is 15 amino acids. The V end was cut by 4 bases, the J end by 4 bases, with 17 bases between. The germline CDR1 and CDR2 sequences are SGHRS and YFSETQ. CDR3 DNA: TGCGCCAGCAGCCCCCGGGTCGGGACTCTCTATGGCTACACCTTC. Amino acid sequence: CASSPRVGTLYGYTF.

The chain recombines TRBV6-2 or TRBV6-3 with TRBJ2-2; D call uncertain. From germline, CDR1 is MNHEY and CDR2 SVGEGT. Trimming left V 4 bases short and J 1 base short, with 4 bases between. The CDR3 runs to 13 residues. Here the CDR3 reads CASSFGNTGELFF. The CDR3 nucleotides are TGTGCCAGCAGTTTCGGGAACACCGGGGAGCTGTTTTTT.

The chain employs TRBV12-3 or TRBV12-4 and TRBJ1-4, with D possibly TRBD1 on 5 matching bases. Trimming pared 6 bases from V and 4 bases from J, leaving 9 bases between. The CDR3 spans 13 residues. This CDR3 is CASRWGGNEKLFF. The CDR3 nucleotides are TGTGCCAGCAGATGGGGGGGTAATGAAAAACTGTTTTTT.

The chain links TRBV19 to TRBJ2-7, with 14 bases fitting TRBD2. This CDR3 region has 16 residues. V shed 5 bases, J shed 5 bases, and the junction held 8 bases outside the gene matches. Germline V gene sequence: CDR1 LNHDA, CDR2 SQIVND (reference sequence). CDR3 DNA: TGTGCCAGTAGTTTAACCGGGACTAGCGGGGGCCACGAGCAGTACTTC. It codes for CASSLTGTSGGHEQYF.

This clone has a handful of counts. The chain couples TRBV29-1 to TRBJ1-6; TRBD1 matches at 8 bases. Germline values: CDR1 SQVTM, CDR2 ANQGSEA. J lost 7 bases, V lost 5 bases, and 4 bases had no gene match. CDR3 length: 13 amino acids. The CDR3 loop reads CSVQGAENSPLHF. As DNA, the CDR3 is TGCAGCGTTCAGGGGGCGGAGAATTCACCCCTCCACTTT.

The chain couples TRBV5-1 to TRBJ2-1, with a tentative D call TRBD2 (6 bases). Germline assignment: CDR1 SGHRS and CDR2 YFSETQ. The CDR3 has 16 residues. V was shortened by 0 bases and J by 2 bases, with 12 bases between the two germline ends. CDR3 nucleotides: TGCGCCAGCAGCTTGGAAAGGGGAGGCGCCTACAATGAGCAGTTCTTC. Amino acid sequence: CASSLERGGAYNEQFF.

This chain joins TRBV27 and TRBJ2-7, with 9 bases identical to TRBD2. The V segment lost 7 bases and the J segment 6 bases; nucleotides outside the gene matches: 13. Germline CDR1 reads MNHEY; CDR2 reads SMNVEV (reference sequence). There are 15 residues in the CDR3. The CDR3 bases are TGTGCCAGCAATCCATCGGGGACTAGCAAGCGCGAGCAGTACTTC. Protein product: CASNPSGTSKREQYF.

V gene TRBV5-1 combines with J gene TRBJ2-3; TRBD2 aligns across 12 bases. The germline V gene has CDR1 SGHRS and CDR2 YFSETQ. Germline trimming cut 4 bases from V and 0 bases from J; bases unmatched to any gene: 3. The CDR3 runs to 16 residues. CDR3: CASSHGTSGSTDTQYF. In nucleotides, the CDR3 is TGCGCCAGCAGCCACGGGACTAGCGGGAGCACAGATACGCAGTATTTT. The full variable domain, in which reference TRBV5-1 and TRBJ2-3 provide the parts outside the CDR3, is KAGVTQTPRYLIKTRGQQVTLSCSPISGHRSVSWYQQTPGQGLQFLFEYFSETQRNKGNFPGRFSGRQFSNSRSEMNVSTLELGDSALYLCASSHGTSGSTDTQYFGPGTRLTVL.

The chain uses TRBV2 and TRBJ1-2, with TRBD1 identical over 7 bases. CDR1 and CDR2 from the germline V gene are SNHLY and FYNNEI. Germline trimming cut 5 bases from V and 4 bases from J; bases unmatched to any gene: 7. This CDR3 is built from 14 residues. In nucleotides, the CDR3 is TGTGCCAGCAGTCCGGACAGGCAGGGCTATGGCTACACCTTC. It yields the protein CASSPDRQGYGYTF.

V is TRBV7-8 and J is TRBJ2-5; 10 bases match TRBD2. The germline gives CDR1 SGHVS, CDR2 FQNEAQ. The CDR3 is 17 amino acids. The V gene end was trimmed by 2 bases and the J gene end by 2 bases; junction bases not matched to a gene: 8. This chain's CDR3 is CASSLPASGGNQETQYF. The CDR3 DNA sequence: TGTGCCAGCAGCTTACCGGCTAGCGGGGGCAATCAAGAGACCCAGTACTTC.